This T cell receptor beta chain was sequenced in a study of blood T cell repertoires in COVID-19 (dated by TCRdb to 2018 to 2021). Notes on the research overall: The collaborator samples originated in the United States, Italy and Spain and spanned the acute and convalescent phases of COVID-19. The prospective study material was composed of cDNA or gDNA derived from T cells, B-cell-depleted T cells, or PBMCs. Subjects who had been exposed to COVID-19, were actively infected with it, or had recovered from it provided the deeply sampled blood TCRbeta repertoires that made up the dataset. The repertoires were released in a freely available public database meant as a resource for research on the immune response to SARS-CoV-2. Samples were obtained from the ongoing ImmuneRACE study (first 160 participants) and from over 1,000 subjects provided by 6 global collaborators. A de-identified subject ID, COVID-19 status, age in years and sex were almost always included in the sample metadata. Where HLA class I and class II types were available, the types were taken from metadata supplied by the sample provider, not from assay-based typing. Study-wide conclusions, independent of this receptor: How much clinical and demographic metadata was included differed by source and by participant, and the metadata was provided uncurated.

CDR1 KGHDR and CDR2 SFDVKD are derived from the germline V gene. Trimming costs V 1 base and J 2 bases, and their ends lie 13 bases apart. The CDR3 runs 16 amino acids, cysteine and phenylalanine included. CDR3 DNA only is kept here, 48 bases in frame from base 1. TCRbeta CDR3 regions were amplified from genomic DNA by means of the immunoSEQ Assay, a bias-controlled multiplex PCR. The study's own analysis went as follows. Within the assay, amplification of reference gene primers was used to estimate how many nucleated cells each sample contained. To quantify the absolute abundance of each unique TCRbeta CDR3 rearrangement, sequence reads were collapsed and filtered. For each sample, productive Simpson clonality was calculated by taking the square root of Simpson's diversity index across productive rearrangements. As stored in TCRdb, this immuneACCESS dataset retains in-frame rearrangements with V and J assigned. A fraction of the clones does not appear; measured against another copy, unresolved V genes explain less than half of the discrepancy, and the remainder lacks a known reason. V, J and clone size are those of that table, while D and trimming were read from the DNA. The sample includes 300,000 or so clones, with approximately 90% observed a single time. The top ten clonotypes cover 3% to 4.5% of the sample.

Collaborating institutions collected whole blood in K2EDTA tubes following their own protocols. For TCRbeta analysis, collaborator samples were shipped as frozen whole blood, as isolated PBMCs, or as DNA extracted from either sample type. This clone has just one count. What this receptor recognizes is not known. No base-level quality is on record; no much larger clone is a single base apart. Here the chain combines TRBV24-1 and TRBJ2-5, and the D gene may be TRBD2, 6 bases matching. The TCR originated in a middle-aged woman with acute or convalescent COVID-19. Sequencing used peripheral blood. Here the CDR3 is given as CATSDFGTRGQETQYF. The sequenced DNA is TGTGCCACCAGTGATTTCGGGACTCGGGGGCAAGAGACCCAGTACTTC.